A single count supports the clone carrying this T cell receptor beta chain. This record belongs to a study of shared clonotypes between healthy human individuals. The authors ran the assay at deep level. Clones were sequenced by immunoSEQ multiplex PCR, and TCRdb holds only the in-frame ones, with some missing. The repertoire consists of around 2.5 million clones, with 90% to 95% occurring once and the leading ten covering 0.36%. Trimming pared 5 bases from V and 1 base from J, leaving 8 bases between. Looked up from germline, CDR1 is LNHNV and CDR2 is YYDKDF (reference sequence). The CDR3 loop spans 13 amino acids.

The sequenced sample was naive CD4+ T cells from PBMCs. The subset was: CD45RA+ positively selected. The V call is TRBV15, the J call TRBJ1-1, with D maybe TRBD1 (6 bases). The source of this sequence is a young man in good health. Some clones in this sample may be carry-over from other donors' samples. CDR3 sequence: CATSLDRNTEAFF. The CDR3 coding sequence is TGTGCCACCAGCCTGGACAGGAACACTGAAGCTTTCTTT.